A selection of T cell receptor beta chains follows, all from one sample in a study of beta chain features in type 1 diabetes. Generated by immunoSEQ multiplex PCR, the TCRdb table keeps only in-frame clones and is missing some. Of fewer than 400,000 clones listed, over 7% are singletons. The sample was central memory CD4+ T cells from blood. The source of these receptors is a man younger than 45 with type 1 diabetes. Each CDR3 is given with its conserved first and last residue. The D gene is left open where the match is weak. Clone size is not always given. Where it is, it says once, few, many or a class for expanded clones.

-,TRBV4-3,TRBJ2-7,-,TGCGCCAGCAGCCCCTACGGGGCCGGGGAACACGAGCAGTACTTC,CASSPYGAGEHEQYF
-,TRBV5-1,TRBJ2-3,TRBD1,TGCGCCAGCAGCCGGGGACAGGGGGGCACAGATACGCAGTATTTT,CASSRGQGGTDTQYF
few,TRBV10-2,TRBJ1-6,-,TGCGCCAGCTTAAATCGGAATTCACCCCTCCACTTT,CASLNRNSPLHF
-,TRBV18,TRBJ2-7,-,TGTGCCAGCTCACCGGACGGATACGAGCAGTACTTC,CASSPDGYEQYF
few,TRBV11-2,TRBJ2-5,TRBD1,TGTGCCAGCAGCCTATCACAGGGGGGCCAAGAGACCCAGTACTTC,CASSLSQGGQETQYF
many,TRBV7-2,TRBJ2-1,TRBD2,TGTGCCAGCAGCACTGCCACCGGGACTAGCGGGGGGGCCCAGTTCTTC,CASSTATGTSGGAQFF
-,TRBV7-2,TRBJ2-3,-,TGTGCCAGCAGCTTAGGACAGTACACAGATACGCAGTATTTT,CASSLGQYTDTQYF
few,TRBV18,TRBJ1-6,-,TGTGCCAGCTCACCTAACTATAATTCACCCCTCCACTTT,CASSPNYNSPLHF
-,TRBV6-4,TRBJ1-5,-,TGTGCCAGCAGTGACTCATTCGGTCAGCCCCAGCATTTT,CASSDSFGQPQHF
few,TRBV9,TRBJ2-2,TRBD1,TGTGCCAGCAGGAGACAGGGCGGCGCCGGGGAGCTGTTTTTT,CASRRQGGAGELFF
many,TRBV11-3,TRBJ2-2,-,TGTGCCAGCAGCCCCAGACCCGCCGGGGAGCTGTTTTTT,CASSPRPAGELFF
few,TRBV5-1,TRBJ2-5,-,TGCGCCAGCAGCACCGGACAGTCAAGGGAAGAGACCCAGTACTTC,CASSTGQSREETQYF
-,TRBV18,TRBJ1-2,TRBD1,TGTGCCAGCTCACCGGACAGGGTGCCCTATGGCTACACCTTC,CASSPDRVPYGYTF
-,TRBV7-2,TRBJ2-3,-,TGTGCCAGCAGCTCGGGACTTACCACAGATACGCAGTATTTT,CASSSGLTTDTQYF
-,TRBV7-8,TRBJ1-2,-,TGTGCCAGCAGCTTAACAACCTCTAACTATGGCTACACCTTC,CASSLTTSNYGYTF
-,TRBV2,TRBJ2-5,TRBD2,TGTGCCAGCAGTGAGAGCGGGGGGGCCCGAGAGACCCAGTACTTC,CASSESGGARETQYF
-,TRBV5-4,TRBJ2-7,TRBD1,TGTGCCAGCAGCAAGAGACAGGGTGTGGAGCAGTACTTC,CASSKRQGVEQYF
-,TRBV11-2,TRBJ2-5,-,TGTGCCAGCAGCTTAGTCGGGGGTTACCAAGAGACCCAGTACTTC,CASSLVGGYQETQYF
-,TRBV27,TRBJ2-4,TRBD1,TGTGCCAGCGATGATCAGTTTACAGGGGACATTCAGTACTTC,CASDDQFTGDIQYF
-,TRBV5-1,TRBJ1-2,-,TGCGCCAGCAGCTTGGATACACCCGGACGGAATGGCTACACCTTC,CASSLDTPGRNGYTF
few,TRBV9,TRBJ2-1,TRBD2,TGTGCCAGCAGCGACCGACTAGCGGGGACCTCCTACAATGAGCAGTTCTTC,CASSDRLAGTSYNEQFF
many,TRBV28,TRBJ1-2,-,TGTGCCAGCGCGGCCGGGACAAGTTATGGCTACACCTTC,CASAAGTSYGYTF
-,TRBV6-5,TRBJ1-2,TRBD1,TGTGCCAGCAGCAGGGACAGGGAATCCTATGGCTACACCTTC,CASSRDRESYGYTF
many,TRBV10-3,TRBJ2-6,-,TGTGCCATCAGGACAAGTGCCGGGGCCAACGTCCTGACTTTC,CAIRTSAGANVLTF
few,TRBV7-2,TRBJ1-1,TRBD1,TGTGCCAGCAGCTCCAGGGGGCAGAACACTGAAGCTTTCTTT,CASSSRGQNTEAFF
many,TRBV28,TRBJ2-1,-,TGTGCCAGCAGTTTCACCGGGAATGAGCAGTTCTTC,CASSFTGNEQFF
few,TRBV9,TRBJ2-7,-,TGTGCCAGCAGCCCCCATGGGGGGCAGTTGAGCGACGAGCAGTACTTC,CASSPHGGQLSDEQYF
few,TRBV7-2,TRBJ1-3,-,TGTGCCAGCAGCCCATTTGGGCATCTGCGAAACACCATATATTTT,CASSPFGHLRNTIYF